This T cell receptor beta chain emerged from a study of control samples from healthy donors and cancer patients. The protocol was immunoSEQ multiplex PCR, while the TCRdb copy is restricted to in-frame clones and leaves out a portion. The top ten clones hold more than 12% of a sample with about 53,000 clones, about 90% of them seen once. CDR1 and CDR2 from the germline V gene are SEHNR and FQNEAQ (reference sequence). V lost 4 bases and J lost 2, with 11 bases in between. This CDR3 is 14 amino acids long. This clone was picked up one time. The sample was PBMCs. This chain joins TRBV7-9 and TRBJ2-5; D perhaps matches TRBD2 (5 bases). The sequence was obtained from a man in his 60s with head and neck cancer. CDR3 in amino acids: CASSSSREQETQYF. The CDR3 DNA reads TGTGCCAGCAGCTCCTCCCGGGAACAAGAGACCCAGTACTTC.